This TCR beta chain was documented in a study of regulatory T cells. The V segment lost 6 bases and the J segment 4 bases; nucleotides outside the gene matches: 1. This CDR3 region has 13 residues. Germline V gives CDR1 MNHNS, CDR2 SASEGT. With respect to this clone: Its specificity is unknown.

Study-wide results and limits: Skewed V and J usage and few unique V-J pairs marked patient repertoires, most in Tregs. Hydrophobic residues at CDR3 positions 6 and 7 were enriched in conventional CD4+ T cells of CD3G-deficient patients.

Primers: 52 TRBV forward and 13 TRBJ reverse. Some clones are missing from TCRdb's copy, which holds only in-frame ones; the method was immunoSEQ multiplex PCR. The sample contains around 16,000 clones, around 80% of which appear only once. Autoimmunity was present in every CD3G-deficient patient, worse in two. Patients aged 2 to 39 years had fewer naive and more memory CD4+ and CD8+ T cells. CD4+ T cells were divided by sorting: CD25-high CD127-low Tregs, CD25-low CD127-high conventional cells. This chain uses TRBV6-1 with TRBJ1-1, with TRBD1 matching over 11 bases. The TCR originated in a young adult with CD3G deficiency. What was sequenced was conventional CD4+ T cells sorted from blood. The CDR3 sequence: CASRGQGATEAFF. CDR3 bases: TGTGCCAGCAGAGGACAGGGGGCCACTGAAGCTTTCTTT.